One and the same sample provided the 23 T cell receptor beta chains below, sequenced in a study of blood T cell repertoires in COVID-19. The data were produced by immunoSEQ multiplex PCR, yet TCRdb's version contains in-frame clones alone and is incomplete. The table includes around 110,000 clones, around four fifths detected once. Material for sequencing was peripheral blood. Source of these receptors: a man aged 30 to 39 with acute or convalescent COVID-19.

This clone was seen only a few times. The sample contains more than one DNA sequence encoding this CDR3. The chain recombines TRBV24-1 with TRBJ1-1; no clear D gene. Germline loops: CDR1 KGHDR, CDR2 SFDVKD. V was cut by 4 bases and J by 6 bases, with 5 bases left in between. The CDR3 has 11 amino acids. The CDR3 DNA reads TGTGCCACCAGTGACGGGGCTGAAGCTTTCTTT. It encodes CATSDGAEAFF.

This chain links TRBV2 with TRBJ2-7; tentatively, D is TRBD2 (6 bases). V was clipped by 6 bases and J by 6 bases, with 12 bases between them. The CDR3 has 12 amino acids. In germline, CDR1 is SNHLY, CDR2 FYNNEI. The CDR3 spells CASSPGGVEQYV. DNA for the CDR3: TGTGCCAGCAGCCCTGGAGGGGTCGAGCAGTACGTC.

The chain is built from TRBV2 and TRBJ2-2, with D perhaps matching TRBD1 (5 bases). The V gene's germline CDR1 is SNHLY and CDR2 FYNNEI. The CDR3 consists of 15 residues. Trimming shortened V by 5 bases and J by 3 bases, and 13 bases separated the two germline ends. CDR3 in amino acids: CASSFGRVDTGELFF. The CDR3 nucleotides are TGTGCCAGCAGTTTTGGCAGGGTGGACACCGGGGAGCTGTTTTTT.

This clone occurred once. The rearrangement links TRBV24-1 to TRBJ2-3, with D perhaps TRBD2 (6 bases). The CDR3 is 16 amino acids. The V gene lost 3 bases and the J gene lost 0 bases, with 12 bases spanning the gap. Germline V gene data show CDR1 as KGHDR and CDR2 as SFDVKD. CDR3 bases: TGTGCCACCAGTGATAGGAGGGCCCCTAGCACAGATACGCAGTATTTT. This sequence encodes CATSDRRAPSTDTQYF.

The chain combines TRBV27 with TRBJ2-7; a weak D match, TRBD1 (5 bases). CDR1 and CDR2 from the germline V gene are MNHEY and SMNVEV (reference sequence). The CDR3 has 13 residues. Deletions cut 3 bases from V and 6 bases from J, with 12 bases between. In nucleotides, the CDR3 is TGTGCCAGCAGTTTGGCCCCAGGGCGCGAGCAGTACGTC. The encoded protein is CASSLAPGREQYV.

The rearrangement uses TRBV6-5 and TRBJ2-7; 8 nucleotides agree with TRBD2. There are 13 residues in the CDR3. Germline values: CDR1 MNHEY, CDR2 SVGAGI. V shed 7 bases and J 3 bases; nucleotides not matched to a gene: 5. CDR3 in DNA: TGTGCCAGCACCCCGGGGACTAGCTACGAGCAGTACTTC. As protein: CASTPGTSYEQYF.

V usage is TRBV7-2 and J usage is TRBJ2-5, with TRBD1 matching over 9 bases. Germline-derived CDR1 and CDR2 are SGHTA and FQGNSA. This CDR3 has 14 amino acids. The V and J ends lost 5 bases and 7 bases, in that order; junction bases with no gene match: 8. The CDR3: CASSPDRGWGTQYF. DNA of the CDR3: TGTGCCAGCAGCCCAGACAGGGGGTGGGGGACCCAGTACTTC.

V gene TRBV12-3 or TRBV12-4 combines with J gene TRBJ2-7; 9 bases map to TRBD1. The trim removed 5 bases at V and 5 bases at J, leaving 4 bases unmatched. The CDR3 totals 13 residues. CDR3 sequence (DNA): TGTGCCAGCAGTCTTGGACAGGGGAACGAGCAGTACTTC. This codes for CASSLGQGNEQYF.

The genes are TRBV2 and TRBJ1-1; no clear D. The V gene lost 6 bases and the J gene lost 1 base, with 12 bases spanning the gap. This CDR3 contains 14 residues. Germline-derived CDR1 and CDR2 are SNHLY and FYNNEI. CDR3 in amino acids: CASRMEVENTEAFF. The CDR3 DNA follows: TGTGCCAGCAGAATGGAGGTGGAGAACACTGAAGCTTTCTTT.

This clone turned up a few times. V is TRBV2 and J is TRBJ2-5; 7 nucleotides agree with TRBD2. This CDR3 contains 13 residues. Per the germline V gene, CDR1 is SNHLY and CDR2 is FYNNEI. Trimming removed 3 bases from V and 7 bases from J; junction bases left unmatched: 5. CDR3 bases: TGTGCCAGCAGTGAGGAGCGGGGTCGGACCCAGTACTTC. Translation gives CASSEERGRTQYF.

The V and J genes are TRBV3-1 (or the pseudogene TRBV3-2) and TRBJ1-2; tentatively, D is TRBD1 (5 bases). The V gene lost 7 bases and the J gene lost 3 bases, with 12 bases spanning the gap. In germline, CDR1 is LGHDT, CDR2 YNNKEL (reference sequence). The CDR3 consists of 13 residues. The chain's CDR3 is CASTPSGDYGYTF. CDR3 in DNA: TGTGCCAGCACCCCTTCGGGGGACTATGGCTACACCTTC.

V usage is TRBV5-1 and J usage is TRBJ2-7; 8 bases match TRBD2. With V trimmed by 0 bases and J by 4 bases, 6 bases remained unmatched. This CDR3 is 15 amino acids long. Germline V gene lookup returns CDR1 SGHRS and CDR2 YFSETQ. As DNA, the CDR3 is TGCGCCAGCAGCTTGGCGGGGGGGCAAGAATACGAGCAGTACTTC. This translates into CASSLAGGQEYEQYF. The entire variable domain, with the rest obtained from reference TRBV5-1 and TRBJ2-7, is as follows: KAGVTQTPRYLIKTRGQQVTLSCSPISGHRSVSWYQQTPGQGLQFLFEYFSETQRNKGNFPGRFSGRQFSNSRSEMNVSTLELGDSALYLCASSLAGGQEYEQYFGPGTRLTVT.

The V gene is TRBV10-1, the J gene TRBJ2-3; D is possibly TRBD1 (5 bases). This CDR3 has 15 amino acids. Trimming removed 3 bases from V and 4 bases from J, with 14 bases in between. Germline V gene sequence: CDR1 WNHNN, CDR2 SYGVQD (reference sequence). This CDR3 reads CASSETGDGPDTQYF. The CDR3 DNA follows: TGCGCCAGCAGTGAAACAGGCGATGGTCCAGATACGCAGTATTTT.

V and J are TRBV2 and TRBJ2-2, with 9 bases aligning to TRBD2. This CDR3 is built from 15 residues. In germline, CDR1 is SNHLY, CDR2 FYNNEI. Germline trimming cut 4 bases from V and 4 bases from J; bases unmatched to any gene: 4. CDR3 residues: CASSASGKATGELFF. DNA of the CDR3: TGTGCCAGCAGTGCTAGCGGGAAAGCCACCGGGGAGCTGTTTTTT.

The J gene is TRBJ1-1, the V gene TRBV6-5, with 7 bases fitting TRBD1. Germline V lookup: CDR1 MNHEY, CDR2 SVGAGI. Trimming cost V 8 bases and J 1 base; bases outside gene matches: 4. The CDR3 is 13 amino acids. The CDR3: CASVRQGNTEAFF. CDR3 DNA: TGTGCCAGCGTCCGACAGGGGAACACTGAAGCTTTCTTT.

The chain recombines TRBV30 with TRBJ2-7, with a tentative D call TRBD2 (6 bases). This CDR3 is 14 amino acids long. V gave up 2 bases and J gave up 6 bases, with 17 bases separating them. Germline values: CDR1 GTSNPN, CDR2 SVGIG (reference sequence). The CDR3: CAWSSGGDPGEQYV. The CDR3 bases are TGTGCCTGGAGTTCAGGCGGGGACCCTGGCGAGCAGTACGTC.

The CDR3 bases are TGCGCCAGCAGCCAAACAGGAACTTACAATGAGCAGTTCTTC. It is translated as CASSQTGTYNEQFF. The chain recombines TRBV4-3 with TRBJ2-1, with a weak D call TRBD1 (5 bases). CDR1 is LGHNA, CDR2 YSLEER, per germline. The CDR3 runs to 14 residues. Trimming pared 2 bases from V and 4 bases from J, leaving 9 bases between.

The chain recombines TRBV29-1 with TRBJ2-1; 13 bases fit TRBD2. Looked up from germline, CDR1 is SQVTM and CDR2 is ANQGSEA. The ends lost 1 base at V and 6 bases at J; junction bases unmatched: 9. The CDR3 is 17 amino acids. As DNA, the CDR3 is TGCAGCGTTGAAGGCGGGACTAGCGGGACCTCAGGCAATGAGCAGTTCTTC. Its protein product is CSVEGGTSGTSGNEQFF.

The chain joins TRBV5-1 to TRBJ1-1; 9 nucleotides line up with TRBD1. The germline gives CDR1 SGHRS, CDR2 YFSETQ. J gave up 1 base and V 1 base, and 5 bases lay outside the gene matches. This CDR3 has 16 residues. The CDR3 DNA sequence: TGCGCCAGCAGCTTGTTGGCGGGACAGGGGAACACTGAAGCTTTCTTT. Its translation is CASSLLAGQGNTEAFF.

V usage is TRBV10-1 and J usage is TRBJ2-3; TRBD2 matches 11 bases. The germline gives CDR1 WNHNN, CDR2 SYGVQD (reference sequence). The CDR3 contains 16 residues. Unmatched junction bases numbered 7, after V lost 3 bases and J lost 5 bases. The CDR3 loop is CASSDTSGSGLDTQYF. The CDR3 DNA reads TGCGCCAGCAGTGACACTAGCGGGAGCGGTCTAGATACGCAGTATTTT.

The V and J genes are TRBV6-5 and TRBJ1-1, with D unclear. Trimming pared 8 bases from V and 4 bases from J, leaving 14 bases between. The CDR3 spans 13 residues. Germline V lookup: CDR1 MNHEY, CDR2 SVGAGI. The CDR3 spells CASRRISSTEAFF. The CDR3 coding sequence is TGTGCCAGCCGTAGAATCTCGAGCACTGAAGCTTTCTTT.

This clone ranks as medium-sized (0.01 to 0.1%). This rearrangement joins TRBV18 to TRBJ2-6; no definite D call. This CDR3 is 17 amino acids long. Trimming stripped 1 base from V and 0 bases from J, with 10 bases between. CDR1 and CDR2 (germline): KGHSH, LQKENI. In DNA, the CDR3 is TGTGCCAGCTCACCACTGGTTAGAACCTCTGGGGCCAACGTCCTGACTTTC. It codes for CASSPLVRTSGANVLTF.

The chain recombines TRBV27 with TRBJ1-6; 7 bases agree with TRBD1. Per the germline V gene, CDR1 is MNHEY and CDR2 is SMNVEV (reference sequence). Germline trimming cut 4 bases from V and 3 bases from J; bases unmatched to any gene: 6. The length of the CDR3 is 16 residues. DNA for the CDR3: TGTGCCAGCAGTTCCCCGGACAGGTACTATAATTCACCCCTCCACTTT. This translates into CASSSPDRYYNSPLHF.